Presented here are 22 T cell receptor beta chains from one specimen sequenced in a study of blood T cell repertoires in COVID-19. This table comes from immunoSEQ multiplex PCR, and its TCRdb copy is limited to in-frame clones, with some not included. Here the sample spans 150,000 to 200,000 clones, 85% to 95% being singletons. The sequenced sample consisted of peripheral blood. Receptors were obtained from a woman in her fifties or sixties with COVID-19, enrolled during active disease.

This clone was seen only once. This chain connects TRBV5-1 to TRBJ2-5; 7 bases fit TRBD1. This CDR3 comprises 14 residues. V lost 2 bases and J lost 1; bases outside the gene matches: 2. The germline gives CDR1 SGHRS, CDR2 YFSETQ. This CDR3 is CASSLRQGQETQYF. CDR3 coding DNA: TGCGCCAGCAGCTTAAGACAGGGCCAAGAGACCCAGTACTTC.

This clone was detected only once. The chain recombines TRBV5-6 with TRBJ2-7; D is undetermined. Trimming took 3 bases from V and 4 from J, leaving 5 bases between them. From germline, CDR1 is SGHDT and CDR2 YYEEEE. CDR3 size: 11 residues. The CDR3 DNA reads TGTGCCAGCAGCTACTTGTACGAGCAGTACTTC. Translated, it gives CASSYLYEQYF. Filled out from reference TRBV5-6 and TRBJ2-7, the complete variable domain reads DAGVTQSPTHLIKTRGQQVTLRCSPKSGHDTVSWYQQALGQGPQFIFQYYEEEERQRGNFPDRFSGHQFPNYSSELNVNALLLGDSALYLCASSYLYEQYFGPGTRLTVT.

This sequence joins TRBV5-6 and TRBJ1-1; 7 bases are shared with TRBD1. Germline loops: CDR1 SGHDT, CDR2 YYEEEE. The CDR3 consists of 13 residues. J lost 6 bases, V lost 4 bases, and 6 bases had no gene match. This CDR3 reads CASSPKDRAEAFF. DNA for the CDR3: TGTGCCAGCAGCCCAAAAGACAGGGCTGAAGCTTTCTTT.

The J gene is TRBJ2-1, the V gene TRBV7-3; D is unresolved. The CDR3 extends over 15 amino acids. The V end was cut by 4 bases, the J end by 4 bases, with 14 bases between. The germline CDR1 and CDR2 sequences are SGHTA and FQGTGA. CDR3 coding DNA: TGTGCCAGCAGCTCCACGCCAGATTTTTACAATGAGCAGTTCTTC. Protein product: CASSSTPDFYNEQFF.

The CDR3 coding sequence is TGCGCCAGCAGCTTGGATTGGAGGAGCCGAAACACCATATATTTT. Translated, it gives CASSLDWRSRNTIYF. The genes are TRBV5-1 and TRBJ1-3; no clear D. V was shortened by 0 bases and J by 5 bases, with 12 bases between the two germline ends. This CDR3 contains 15 residues. The germline gives CDR1 SGHRS, CDR2 YFSETQ. The whole variable domain, filled in from reference TRBV5-1 and TRBJ1-3, reads KAGVTQTPRYLIKTRGQQVTLSCSPISGHRSVSWYQQTPGQGLQFLFEYFSETQRNKGNFPGRFSGRQFSNSRSEMNVSTLELGDSALYLCASSLDWRSRNTIYFGEGSWLTVV.

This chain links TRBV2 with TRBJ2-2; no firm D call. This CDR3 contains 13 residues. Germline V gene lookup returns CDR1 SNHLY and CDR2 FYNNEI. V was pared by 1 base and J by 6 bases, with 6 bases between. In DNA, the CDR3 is TGTGCCAGCAGTGAAGTTCCGGCCGGGGAGCTGTTTTTT. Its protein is CASSEVPAGELFF. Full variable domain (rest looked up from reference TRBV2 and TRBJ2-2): EPEVTQTPSHQVTQMGQEVILRCVPISNHLYFYWYRQILGQKVEFLVSFYNNEISEKSEIFDDQFSVERPDGSNFTLKIRSTKLEDSAMYFCASSEVPAGELFFGEGSRLTVL.

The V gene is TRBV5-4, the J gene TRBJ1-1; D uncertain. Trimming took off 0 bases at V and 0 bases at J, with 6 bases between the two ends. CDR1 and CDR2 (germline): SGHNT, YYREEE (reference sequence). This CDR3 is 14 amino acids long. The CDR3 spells CASSLGVMNTEAFF. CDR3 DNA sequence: TGTGCCAGCAGCTTGGGAGTTATGAACACTGAAGCTTTCTTT.

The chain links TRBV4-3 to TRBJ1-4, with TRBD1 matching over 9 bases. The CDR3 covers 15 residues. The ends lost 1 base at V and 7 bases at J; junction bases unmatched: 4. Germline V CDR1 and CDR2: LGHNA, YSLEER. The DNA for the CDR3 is TGCGCCAGCAGCCAAGGTGGACAGGGGATTGAAAAACTGTTTTTT. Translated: CASSQGGQGIEKLFF.

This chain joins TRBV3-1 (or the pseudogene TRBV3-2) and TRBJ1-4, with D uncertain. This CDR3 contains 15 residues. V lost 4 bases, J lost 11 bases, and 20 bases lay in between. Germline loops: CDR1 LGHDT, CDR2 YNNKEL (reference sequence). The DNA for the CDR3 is TGTGCCAGCAGCCTAAACTGGGCCCCGGAGGCTAAACTGTTTTTT. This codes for CASSLNWAPEAKLFF.

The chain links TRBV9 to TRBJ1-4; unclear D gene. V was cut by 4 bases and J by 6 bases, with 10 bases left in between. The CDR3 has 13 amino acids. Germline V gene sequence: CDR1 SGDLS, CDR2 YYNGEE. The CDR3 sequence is CASSRRYDEKLFF. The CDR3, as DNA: TGTGCCAGCAGCCGGAGGTATGATGAAAAACTGTTTTTT.

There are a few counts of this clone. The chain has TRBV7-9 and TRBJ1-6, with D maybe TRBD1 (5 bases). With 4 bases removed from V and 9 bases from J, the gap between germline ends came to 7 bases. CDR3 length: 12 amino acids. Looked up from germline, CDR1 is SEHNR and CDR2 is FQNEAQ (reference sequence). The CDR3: CASSSQVSPLHF. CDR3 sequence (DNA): TGTGCCAGCAGCTCACAGGTTTCACCCCTCCACTTT.

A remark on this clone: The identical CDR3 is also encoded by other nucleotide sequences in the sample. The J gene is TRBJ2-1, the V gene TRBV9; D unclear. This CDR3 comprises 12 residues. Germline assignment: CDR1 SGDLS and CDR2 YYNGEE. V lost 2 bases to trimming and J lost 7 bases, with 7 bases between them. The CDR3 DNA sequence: TGTGCCAGCAGCGTTTCCGGGAATGAGCAGTTCTTC. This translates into CASSVSGNEQFF. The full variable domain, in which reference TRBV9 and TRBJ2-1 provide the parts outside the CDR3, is DSGVTQTPKHLITATGQRVTLRCSPRSGDLSVYWYQQSLDQGLQFLIQYYNGEERAKGNILERFSAQQFPDLHSELNLSSLELGDSALYFCASSVSGNEQFFGPGTRLTVL.

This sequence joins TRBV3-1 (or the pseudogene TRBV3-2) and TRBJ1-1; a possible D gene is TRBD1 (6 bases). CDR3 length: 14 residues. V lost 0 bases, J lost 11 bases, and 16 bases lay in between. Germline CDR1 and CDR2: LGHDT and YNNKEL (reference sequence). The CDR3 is CASSQEDRSLTAFF. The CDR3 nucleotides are TGTGCCAGCAGCCAAGAGGACAGATCTTTGACGGCTTTCTTT.

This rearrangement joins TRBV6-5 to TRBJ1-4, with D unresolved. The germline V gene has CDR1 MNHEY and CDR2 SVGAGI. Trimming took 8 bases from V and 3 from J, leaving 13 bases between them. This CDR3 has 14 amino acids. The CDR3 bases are TGTGCCAGCGTTACTCAGGCTTCTAATGAAAAACTGTTTTTT. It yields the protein CASVTQASNEKLFF.

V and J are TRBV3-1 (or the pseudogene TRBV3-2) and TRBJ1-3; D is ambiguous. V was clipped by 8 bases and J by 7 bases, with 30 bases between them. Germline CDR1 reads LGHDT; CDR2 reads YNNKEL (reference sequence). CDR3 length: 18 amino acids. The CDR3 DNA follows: TGTGCCAGCGGGCCCTTCTCAATTCCAGGAGGTCGGGAGAACACCATATATTTT. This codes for CASGPFSIPGGRENTIYF.

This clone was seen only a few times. The CDR3 nucleotides are TGTGCCAGTAGTACGGGTAGGGCAGGGGCCTACGAGCAGTACTTC. This sequence encodes CASSTGRAGAYEQYF. This chain links TRBV19 with TRBJ2-7; D possibly corresponds to TRBD1 (6 bases). Per germline, CDR1 LNHDA and CDR2 SQIVND (reference sequence). The CDR3 loop spans 15 amino acids. Trimming took off 4 bases at V and 2 bases at J, with 15 bases between the two ends.

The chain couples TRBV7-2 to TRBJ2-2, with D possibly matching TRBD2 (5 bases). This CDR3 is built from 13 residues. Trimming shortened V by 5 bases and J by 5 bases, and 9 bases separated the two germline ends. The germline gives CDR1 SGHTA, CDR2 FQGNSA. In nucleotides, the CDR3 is TGTGCCAGCAGCCCGAGGGAAACCGGGGAGCTGTTTTTT. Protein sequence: CASSPRETGELFF.

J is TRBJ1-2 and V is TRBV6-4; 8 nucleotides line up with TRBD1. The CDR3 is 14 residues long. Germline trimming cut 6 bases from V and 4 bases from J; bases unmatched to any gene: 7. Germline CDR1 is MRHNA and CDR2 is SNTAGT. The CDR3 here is CASRQGAYGYGYTF. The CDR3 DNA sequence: TGTGCCAGCAGGCAGGGGGCATATGGCTATGGCTACACCTTC.

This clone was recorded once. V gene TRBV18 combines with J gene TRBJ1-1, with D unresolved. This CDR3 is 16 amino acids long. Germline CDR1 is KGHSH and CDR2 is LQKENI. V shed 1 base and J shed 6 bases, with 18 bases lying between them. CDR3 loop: CASSPRADQNVAEAFF. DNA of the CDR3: TGTGCCAGCTCACCACGGGCTGACCAGAATGTGGCTGAAGCTTTCTTT.

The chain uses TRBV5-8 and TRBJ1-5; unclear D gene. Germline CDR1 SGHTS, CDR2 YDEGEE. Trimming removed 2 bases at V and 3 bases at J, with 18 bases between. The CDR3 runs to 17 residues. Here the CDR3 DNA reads TGTGCCAGCAGCTTAGGGTCTGGAGGGCCCTCCAATCAGCCCCAGCATTTT. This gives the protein CASSLGSGGPSNQPQHF. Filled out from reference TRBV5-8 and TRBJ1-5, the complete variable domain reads EAGVTQSPTHLIKTRGQQATLRCSPISGHTSVYWYQQALGLGLQFLLWYDEGEERNRGNFPPRFSGRQFPNYSSELNVNALELEDSALYLCASSLGSGGPSNQPQHFGDGTRLSIL.

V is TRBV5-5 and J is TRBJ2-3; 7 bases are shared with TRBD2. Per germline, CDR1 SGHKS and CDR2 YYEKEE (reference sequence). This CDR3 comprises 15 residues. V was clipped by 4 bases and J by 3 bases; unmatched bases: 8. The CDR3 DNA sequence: TGTGCCAGCAGCCCTGGCTTGGGAGGGACAGATACGCAGTATTTT. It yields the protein CASSPGLGGTDTQYF.

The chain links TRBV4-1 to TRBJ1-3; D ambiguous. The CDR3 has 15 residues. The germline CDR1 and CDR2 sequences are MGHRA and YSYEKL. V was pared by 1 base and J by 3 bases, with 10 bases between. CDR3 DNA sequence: TGCGCCAGCAGCCAAGTTTTACAGATTGGAAACACCATATATTTT. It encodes CASSQVLQIGNTIYF.